A single sample is the source of the 10 T cell receptor beta chains below, sequenced in a study of T cells in Graves' hyperthyroidism and ophthalmopathy. The TCR beta CDR3 regions underwent amplification using RNA transcripts as the source. Initially, a first-round RT-PCR of the TCR CDR3 employed the HTBI primer set. TCRdb re-called the multiplex PCR reads with MiXCR, one entry per CDR3 protein. The sample yields around 600,000 distinct CDR3 sequences, approximately 42% seen once. The sequenced material came from peripheral blood or thyroid tissue (not recorded which). These receptors were taken from an adult man with Graves' disease, either hyperthyroidism or ophthalmopathy (not recorded which).

The CDR3 DNA reads as TGTGCCAGCAGGTTAGGCCGGCGGGGGTCCGACGAGCAGTACTTC. It yields the protein CASRLGRRGSDEQYF. The chain has TRBV6-5 and TRBJ2-7; TRBD2 matches at 7 bases. This CDR3 contains 15 residues. CDR1 is MNHEY and CDR2 is SVGAGI in the germline V gene. The J segment lost 5 bases and the V segment lost 6 bases, leaving 13 bases of the junction unmatched.

The rearrangement joins TRBV7-3 to TRBJ2-5, with D maybe TRBD1 (6 bases). CDR1 and CDR2 from the germline V gene are SGHTA and FQGTGA. The V and J ends lost 6 bases and 1 base respectively, with 24 bases between them. There are 18 residues in the CDR3. The CDR3 loop reads CASSNTGQSGGGQETQYF. Written as DNA, the CDR3 is TGTGCCAGCAGTAACACGGGACAATCCGGTGGGGGCCAAGAGACCCAGTACTTC. The variable domain in full, with the rest retrieved from reference TRBV7-3 and TRBJ2-5, is GAGVSQTPSNKVTEKGKYVELRCDPISGHTALYWYRQSLGQGPEFLIYFQGTGAADDSGLPNDRFFAVRPEGSVSTLKIQRTERGDSAVYLCASSNTGQSGGGQETQYFGPGTRLLVL.

This clonotype was recorded at least ten times. The chain carries TRBV13 and TRBJ1-6; D possibly corresponds to TRBD1 (5 bases). CDR3 length equals 12 residues. Trimming left V 1 base short and J 17 bases short, with 12 bases between. Germline loops: CDR1 PRHDT, CDR2 FYEKMQ (reference sequence). The CDR3 spells CASSLARDAIHF. CDR3 sequence (DNA): TGTGCCAGCAGCTTAGCGAGGGACGCCATCCACTTT.

J is TRBJ2-2 and V is TRBV6-5; the D gene is possibly TRBD2 (5 bases). The CDR3 covers 17 residues. Trimming stripped 5 bases from V and 6 bases from J, with 22 bases between. Germline CDR1 MNHEY, CDR2 SVGAGI. Here the CDR3 DNA reads TGTGCCAGCAGTGATCAATGGAGAGGGAAGTTGGCCGGGGAGCTGTTTTTT. This encodes CASSDQWRGKLAGELFF.

This clonotype was observed at least ten times. The genes are TRBV2 and TRBJ1-5; a weak D match, TRBD1 (5 bases). Germline V gene sequence: CDR1 SNHLY, CDR2 FYNNEI. This CDR3 is 15 amino acids long. V lost 5 bases and J 0 bases, leaving 11 bases between the germline ends. The CDR3: CASSPRGYSNQPQHF. As DNA, the CDR3 is TGTGCCAGCAGTCCTCGGGGGTATAGCAATCAGCCCCAGCATTTT.

The gene calls are TRBV7-2 and TRBJ1-5, with D unclear. Per the germline V gene, CDR1 is SGHTA and CDR2 is FQGNSA. The CDR3 sequence is 14 residues long. Trimming removed 3 bases from V and 3 bases from J, with 9 bases in between. CDR3 nucleotide sequence: TGTGCCAGCAGCTTGTGGCAGTTCAATCAGCCCCAGCATTTT. It specifies CASSLWQFNQPQHF.

This chain links TRBV11-2 with TRBJ1-5, with D unclear. The germline gives CDR1 SGHAT, CDR2 FQNNGV. Trimming stripped 2 bases from V and 11 bases from J, with 10 bases between. This CDR3 is built from 12 residues. The DNA of the CDR3 is TGTGCCAGCAGCTTAACCGGAGAGACCCAGCATTTT. This gives the protein CASSLTGETQHF. Combining the CDR3 with reference TRBV11-2 and TRBJ1-5 gives the whole variable domain EAGVAQSPRYKIIEKRQSVAFWCNPISGHATLYWYQQILGQGPKLLIQFQNNGVVDDSQLPKDRFSAERLKGVDSTLKIQPAKLEDSAVYLCASSLTGETQHFGDGTRLSIL.

This clonotype was detected only a few times. This chain connects TRBV20-1 to TRBJ1-5, with D possibly matching TRBD1 (5 bases). V shed 6 bases and J shed 6 bases, with 18 bases lying between them. There are 14 residues in the CDR3. The germline gives CDR1 DFQATT, CDR2 SNEGSKA (reference sequence). The CDR3 spells CSARDFSTGQPQHF. The CDR3 coding sequence is TGCAGTGCACGGGACTTCTCAACGGGTCAGCCCCAGCATTTT.

For this clonotype: Germline is not matched at one junction end, which may reflect a read error. The chain carries TRBV19 and TRBJ1-5; D not resolved. This CDR3 has 16 residues. Germline CDR1 is LNHDA and CDR2 is SQIVND (reference sequence). This CDR3 is CANTPGSFHSNQPRHF. The DNA of the CDR3 is TGTGCCAATACCCCGGGATCGTTTCATAGCAATCAGCCCCGGCATTTT.

The chain has TRBV7-9 and TRBJ2-7, with D maybe TRBD1 (6 bases). The CDR3 is made up of 14 amino acids. Trimming pared 6 bases from V and 5 bases from J, leaving 17 bases between. Germline CDR1 SEHNR, CDR2 FQNEAQ (reference sequence). CDR3 sequence reads: CASSGDIWNDEQYF. The CDR3 DNA sequence: TGTGCCAGCAGTGGGGACATCTGGAATGACGAGCAGTACTTC.